Below are 13 T cell receptor beta chains sequenced from a single sample in a study of identifying expanded T cells in peripheral blood. Measured with immunoSEQ multiplex PCR; TCRdb has only the in-frame clones, and not every one. The sample has some 130,000 clones; about 86% are singletons. The sample was blood. Receptors were obtained from a person aged 18 to 75 in good health.

The chain couples TRBV25-1 to TRBJ2-5, with D uncertain. The V gene lost 0 bases and the J gene lost 4 bases, with 9 bases spanning the gap. This CDR3 contains 14 residues. Germline values: CDR1 MGHDK, CDR2 SYGVNS. CDR3 protein: CASSEYRRRETQYF. The CDR3 bases are TGTGCCAGCAGTGAATATAGAAGAAGAGAGACCCAGTACTTC. The full variable domain, in which reference TRBV25-1 and TRBJ2-5 provide the parts outside the CDR3, is EADIYQTPRYLVIGTGKKITLECSQTMGHDKMYWYQQDPGMELHLIHYSYGVNSTEKGDLSSESTVSRIRTEHFPLTLESARPSHTSQYLCASSEYRRRETQYFGPGTRLLVL.

This clone was detected once. The chain combines TRBV4-1 with TRBJ2-2; a weak D match, TRBD2 (5 bases). Deletions cut 0 bases from V and 4 bases from J, with 15 bases between. This CDR3 comprises 17 residues. Germline CDR1 is MGHRA and CDR2 is YSYEKL. CDR3 sequence: CASSQDQSGSSTGELFF. The CDR3 coding sequence is TGCGCCAGCAGCCAAGATCAGTCGGGGAGTAGCACCGGGGAGCTGTTTTTT.

The chain joins TRBV5-1 to TRBJ1-1; the D is unclear. CDR3 length equals 13 residues. The germline V gene has CDR1 SGHRS and CDR2 YFSETQ. V lost 2 bases and J lost 1, with 6 bases in between. CDR3 nucleotides: TGCGCCAGCAGCTTTACCTCGAACACTGAAGCTTTCTTT. Its translation is CASSFTSNTEAFF.

The chain is built from TRBV7-9 and TRBJ1-2; D unresolved. The CDR3 sequence is 11 residues long. The germline V gene encodes CDR1 SEHNR and CDR2 FQNEAQ (reference sequence). V lost 1 base to trimming and J lost 7 bases, with 4 bases between them. CDR3 sequence: CASSLEAGYTF. DNA of the CDR3: TGTGCCAGCAGCTTAGAAGCTGGCTACACCTTC.

The rearrangement links TRBV6-1 to TRBJ1-2; the D gene is possibly TRBD1 (6 bases). Trimming cost V 6 bases and J 0 bases, with 14 bases left between them. CDR1 and CDR2 (germline): MNHNS, SASEGT. The CDR3 loop spans 15 amino acids. As DNA, the CDR3 is TGTGCCAGCAGCCCACAGGGAAACTCTAACTATGGCTACACCTTC. It yields the protein CASSPQGNSNYGYTF.

The chain combines TRBV7-6 with TRBJ2-2, with D perhaps matching TRBD1 (5 bases). V dropped 6 bases and J dropped 1 base, with 9 bases sitting between them. Germline-derived CDR1 and CDR2 are SGHVS and FNYEAQ. The CDR3 spans 14 residues. This chain's CDR3 is CASSSGRNTGELFF. The DNA for the CDR3 is TGTGCCAGCAGTTCAGGGCGGAACACCGGGGAGCTGTTTTTT.

This rearrangement joins TRBV19 to TRBJ2-6; TRBD1 agrees at 7 bases. The V gene's germline CDR1 is LNHDA and CDR2 SQIVND (reference sequence). The CDR3 covers 18 residues. V trimming: 1 base; J trimming: 3 bases; junction bases outside the gene matches: 9. CDR3 sequence: CASSIGTGGGSGANVLTF. CDR3 in DNA: TGTGCCAGTAGTATAGGGACAGGTGGGGGAAGTGGGGCCAACGTCCTGACTTTC.

The CDR3 DNA follows: TGTGCCAGCTCACCACTGCAGGGATCGGTTTCGGTTAATGAGCAGTTCTTC. Residues: CASSPLQGSVSVNEQFF. V gene TRBV18 combines with J gene TRBJ2-1, with D perhaps TRBD1 (5 bases). There are 17 residues in the CDR3. Per germline, CDR1 KGHSH and CDR2 LQKENI. The V and J ends lost 1 base and 7 bases respectively, with 20 bases between them.

V is TRBV5-1 and J is TRBJ1-2; no clear D. Per the germline V gene, CDR1 is SGHRS and CDR2 is YFSETQ. CDR3 length: 17 amino acids. With 4 bases removed from V and 2 bases from J, the gap between germline ends came to 21 bases. The CDR3 DNA is TGCGCCAGCAGCCCTGGTGTTCGGGCGAATTTAAACTATGGCTACACCTTC. This gives the protein CASSPGVRANLNYGYTF.

The V gene is TRBV2, the J gene TRBJ1-3, with 7 bases fitting TRBD1. The CDR3 spans 14 residues. J gave up 2 bases and V 6 bases, and 4 bases lay outside the gene matches. CDR1 is SNHLY and CDR2 is FYNNEI in the germline V gene. CDR3 sequence: CASRLTGPGNTIYF. The CDR3 bases are TGTGCCAGCAGATTGACAGGGCCTGGAAACACCATATATTTT. The full variable domain, its missing parts supplied by reference TRBV2 and TRBJ1-3, is EPEVTQTPSHQVTQMGQEVILRCVPISNHLYFYWYRQILGQKVEFLVSFYNNEISEKSEIFDDQFSVERPDGSNFTLKIRSTKLEDSAMYFCASRLTGPGNTIYFGEGSWLTVV.

The V gene is TRBV7-6, the J gene TRBJ2-1; D unresolved. Germline V gene data show CDR1 as SGHVS and CDR2 as FNYEAQ. V was trimmed by 1 base and J by 2 bases, leaving 3 bases between them. The CDR3 runs 13 residues. CDR3 sequence (DNA): TGTGCCAGCAGCTTAGACGCCTACAATGAGCAGTTCTTC. Translating gives CASSLDAYNEQFF.

V gene TRBV19 combines with J gene TRBJ1-5, with TRBD1 identical over 9 bases. V trimming: 6 bases; J trimming: 0 bases; junction bases outside the gene matches: 9. Germline CDR1 is LNHDA and CDR2 is SQIVND (reference sequence). CDR3 length equals 17 residues. DNA for the CDR3: TGTGCCAGTAGCCTGGGGACAGGGTTCCTTAGCAATCAGCCCCAGCATTTT. Protein: CASSLGTGFLSNQPQHF. The full variable domain, its missing parts supplied by reference TRBV19 and TRBJ1-5, is DGGITQSPKYLFRKEGQNVTLSCEQNLNHDAMYWYRQDPGQGLRLIYYSQIVNDFQKGDIAEGYSVSREKKESFPLTVTSAQKNPTAFYLCASSLGTGFLSNQPQHFGDGTRLSIL.

The V gene is TRBV6-1, the J gene TRBJ2-1; D may match TRBD1 or TRBD2 (5 bases each). V lost 2 bases to trimming and J lost 2 bases, with 10 bases between them. CDR1 is MNHNS and CDR2 is SASEGT in the germline V gene. CDR3 length: 15 amino acids. The CDR3 loop reads CASSEQGTTYNEQFF. The CDR3 nucleotides read TGTGCCAGCAGTGAACAAGGGACGACCTACAATGAGCAGTTCTTC.